This TCR beta chain was sequenced during a study of shared clonotypes between healthy human individuals. Of note for this clone: Its antigen is not identified.

CD4+ cells yielded CD45RA+ naive and CD45RA-negative memory subsets. Study-wide results and caveats: In a handful of donors, roughly 5.2% of naive CD4 clonotypes appeared in common.

Produced via immunoSEQ multiplex PCR; TCRdb's table is partial and in-frame only. The repertoire holds some 2.4 million clones, with approximately 93% as singletons. This CDR3 region has 15 residues. Trimming cost V 0 bases and J 2 bases, with 10 bases left between them. The germline CDR1 and CDR2 sequences are SGHRS and YFSETQ. Sample: naive CD4+ T cells from PBMCs. As to subset: CD45RA+ positively selected. This sequence was found in a young man in good health. Some clones in this sample may be carry-over from other donors' samples. This sequence joins TRBV5-1 and TRBJ2-3; D remains ambiguous. The CDR3 DNA sequence: TGCGCCAGCAGCTTGGATGGCTCTCCCACAGATACGCAGTATTTT. Amino acids: CASSLDGSPTDTQYF.